One and the same sample provided the 24 T cell receptor beta chains below, sequenced in a study of blood T cells in healthy people across ages. A J-beta primer mix and a sample-barcoded 5' primer were used in a second PCR of about 7 to 12 cycles. TCRdb processed the 5' RACE reads anew with MiXCR; each CDR3 protein has one entry. The sample shows hundreds of thousands of distinct CDR3 sequences, roughly 20% of them seen only once. The sequenced sample was blood. These receptor sequences come from a man in his 70s in good health.

The chain carries TRBV20-1 and TRBJ2-1; possible D gene TRBD2, 5 bases. Germline loops: CDR1 DFQATT, CDR2 SNEGSKA (reference sequence). V was pared by 0 bases and J by 4 bases, with 13 bases between. This CDR3 comprises 15 residues. The CDR3: CSARELRESYNEQFF. CDR3 nucleotide sequence: TGCAGTGCTAGAGAGTTGAGGGAGTCATACAATGAGCAGTTCTTC.

This clonotype was observed many times. For the CDR3, the DNA is TGCAGTGCTCACCCCTTAGCGGAAAGCTCCTACAATGAGCAGTTCTTC. It encodes CSAHPLAESSYNEQFF. The rearrangement links TRBV20-1 to TRBJ2-1; perhaps TRBD2 as D (6 bases). This CDR3 contains 16 residues. Germline lookup yields CDR1 DFQATT and CDR2 SNEGSKA (reference sequence). V lost 5 bases and J lost 0, with 17 bases in between.

This clonotype was detected a few times. This chain links TRBV7-9 with TRBJ2-1; D is unresolved. The germline V and J ends were trimmed by 4 bases and 5 bases, with 6 bases remaining between them. This CDR3 has 12 residues. CDR1 is SEHNR and CDR2 is FQNEAQ in the germline V gene (reference sequence). The CDR3 loop reads CASSYRHNEQFF. Here the CDR3 DNA reads TGTGCCAGCAGCTATAGACACAATGAGCAGTTCTTC.

This clonotype has at least ten counts. The chain recombines TRBV7-9 with TRBJ1-4; D perhaps matches TRBD1 (5 bases). CDR1 is SEHNR and CDR2 is FQNEAQ in the germline V gene (reference sequence). CDR3 size: 17 residues. Trimming removed 2 bases from V and 0 bases from J, with 13 bases in between. CDR3: CASSLTGRETTNEKLFF. The CDR3 DNA reads as TGTGCCAGCAGCTTAACGGGACGGGAGACAACTAATGAAAAACTGTTTTTT.

This chain's CDR3 is CAIAGTGAYNEQFF. The DNA for the CDR3 is TGTGCCATAGCCGGGACAGGAGCCTACAATGAGCAGTTCTTC. The rearrangement links TRBV2 to TRBJ2-1; 8 nucleotides match TRBD1. Trimming at V came to 10 bases and at J to 2 bases, leaving 7 bases not matched to a gene. CDR3 length: 14 residues. The germline CDR1 and CDR2 sequences are SNHLY and FYNNEI.

This clonotype was observed a few times. The rearrangement links TRBV27 to TRBJ2-5; either TRBD1 or TRBD2 may supply D (6 bases each). The J call may be faulty, since TRBJ2-7 better matches the DNA end. CDR1 is MNHEY, CDR2 SMNVEV, per germline (reference sequence). The CDR3 spans 14 residues. CDR3 region: CASRKQGGGYEQYF. CDR3 nucleotides: TGTGCCAGCAGAAAACAGGGAGGTGGATACGAGCAGTACTTC.

This clonotype appeared a few times. The chain uses TRBV20-1 and TRBJ2-5, with 7 bases identical to TRBD1. Per the germline V gene, CDR1 is DFQATT and CDR2 is SNEGSKA (reference sequence). After removal of 3 bases from V and 2 bases from J, the junction contained 3 bases not matched to a gene. The CDR3 totals 13 residues. The CDR3 nucleotides are TGCAGTGCTAGCCCGGACAGGCAAGAGACCCAGTACTTC. Translation gives CSASPDRQETQYF.

The chain employs TRBV7-9 and TRBJ2-5; a weak D match, TRBD1 (6 bases). V was trimmed by 1 base and J by 5 bases, leaving 20 bases between them. The CDR3 has 17 residues. Germline CDR1 SEHNR, CDR2 FQNEAQ (reference sequence). The CDR3 DNA reads as TGTGCCAGCAGCTTAGACTTTGGGGCAGGGGAGCGGGAGACCCAGTACTTC. Translating gives CASSLDFGAGERETQYF.

The rearrangement joins TRBV7-2 to TRBJ2-5, with no clear D. The J call is doubtful: the DNA matches TRBJ2-7 better. This CDR3 spans 14 amino acids. Germline values: CDR1 SGHTA, CDR2 FQGNSA. In DNA, the CDR3 is TGTGCCAGCAGCTTAGAAAGTGGGCGGAACGAGCAGTACTTC. Amino acid sequence: CASSLESGRNEQYF.

The chain links TRBV6-6 to TRBJ1-2; the match to TRBD1 covers 7 bases. V shed 7 bases, J shed 2 bases, and the junction held 7 bases outside the gene matches. Germline lookup yields CDR1 MNHNY and CDR2 SVGAGI (reference sequence). The CDR3 is 14 residues long. CDR3: CASTRTGENYGYTF. Here the CDR3 DNA reads TGTGCCAGCACTAGAACAGGGGAAAACTATGGCTACACCTTC.

V usage is TRBV1 and J usage is TRBJ2-1; the table's D gene call, TRBD2, was not cross checked with the DNA. TRBV1 is a pseudogene. The CDR3 extends over 14 amino acids. The CDR3 spells CTSSGLAGTNEQFF. The CDR3 coding sequence is TGCACCAGCAGCGGCCTAGCGGGGACCAATGAGCAGTTCTTC.

For this clonotype: Sequence at one end of the junction differs from germline and may be a read error. This sequence joins TRBV12-3 or TRBV12-4 and TRBJ1-2; maybe TRBD1 (5 bases). The CDR3 covers 13 residues. The CDR3 coding sequence is TGTGCCAGCAGTTATGACAGTACCTATGGCTGCACCTTC. Protein: CASSYDSTYGCTF.

J is TRBJ2-5 and V is TRBV29-1, with TRBD2 matching 9 bases. The assigned J gene may be wrong: the sequence end matches TRBJ2-7 better. This CDR3 has 14 residues. Germline CDR1 SQVTM, CDR2 ANQGSEA. The DNA of the CDR3 is TGCAGCATAAGGCCTGCGACTAGCGGCTACGAGCAGTACTTC. This encodes CSIRPATSGYEQYF.

The rearrangement uses TRBV20-1 and TRBJ2-1; D is possibly TRBD1 (6 bases). Germline V CDR1 and CDR2: DFQATT, SNEGSKA (reference sequence). This CDR3 contains 14 residues. CDR3 DNA: TGCAGCTCGGCGCAGGGGTTCTCCTACAATGAGCAGTTCTTC. It codes for CSSAQGFSYNEQFF.

V gene TRBV20-1 combines with J gene TRBJ2-3; 12 bases align to TRBD2. The V gene end was trimmed by 5 bases and the J gene end by 2 bases; junction bases not matched to a gene: 5. The CDR3 totals 15 residues. From germline, CDR1 is DFQATT and CDR2 SNEGSKA (reference sequence). CDR3 sequence: CSAGPSGRVTDTQYF. The DNA of the CDR3 is TGCAGTGCTGGCCCTAGCGGGAGGGTCACAGATACGCAGTATTTT.

The V call is TRBV6-2 or TRBV6-3, the J call TRBJ2-7; possibly TRBD2 for D (5 bases). The CDR3 is 14 residues long. From germline, CDR1 is MNHEY and CDR2 SVGEGT. With 6 bases removed from V and 5 bases from J, the gap between germline ends came to 17 bases. The CDR3 protein is CASRSRGRTNEQYF. The CDR3 DNA reads TGTGCCAGCAGAAGTCGGGGTCGTACCAACGAGCAGTACTTC.

The chain is built from TRBV24-1 and TRBJ2-5; D ambiguous. The CDR3 covers 13 residues. V shed 3 bases and J shed 4 bases, with 8 bases lying between them. CDR1 and CDR2 (germline): KGHDR, SFDVKD. The CDR3 coding sequence is TGTGCCACCAGTGATGGCCCCAGAGAGACCCAGTACTTC. It specifies CATSDGPRETQYF.

This clonotype was detected a few times. The J gene is TRBJ1-2, the V gene TRBV4-3; no clear D gene. Germline CDR1 and CDR2: LGHNA and YSLEER. The germline V and J ends were trimmed by 3 bases and 5 bases, with 16 bases remaining between them. The CDR3 covers 15 residues. The CDR3 nucleotides are TGCGCCAGCAGCCAGAGAAACTTGGACGGATATGGCTACACCTTC. Translating it yields CASSQRNLDGYGYTF.

This clonotype came up a few times. The chain recombines TRBV20-1 with TRBJ2-5; TRBD2 matches 15 bases. The length of the CDR3 is 17 residues. Germline V gives CDR1 DFQATT, CDR2 SNEGSKA (reference sequence). Trimming at V came to 1 base and at J to 3 bases, leaving 6 bases not matched to a gene. CDR3 loop: CSARVPGLAGGKETQYF. In DNA, the CDR3 is TGCAGTGCTAGAGTTCCAGGACTAGCGGGAGGGAAAGAGACCCAGTACTTC.

The chain carries TRBV20-1 and TRBJ1-6; D unresolved. The CDR3 runs 14 residues. Trimming shortened V by 3 bases and J by 10 bases, and 16 bases separated the two germline ends. Germline CDR1 is DFQATT and CDR2 is SNEGSKA (reference sequence). CDR3 amino acids: CSARSVTGESPLHF. Here the CDR3 DNA reads TGCAGTGCTAGGTCGGTGACTGGCGAATCACCCCTCCACTTT.

This clonotype was counted between two and nine times. A junction boundary mismatches the germline segment, possibly from a read error. This sequence joins TRBV25-1 and TRBJ2-5; D gene unclear. The V gene's germline CDR1 is MGHDK and CDR2 SYGVNS. The CDR3 extends over 13 amino acids. The CDR3 sequence: CASSGWADPKEFF. CDR3 nucleotides: TGTGCCAGCAGTGGTTGGGCAGACCCCAAAGAGTTCTTC.

This clonotype has a handful of counts. The chain recombines TRBV28 with TRBJ1-1; TRBD1 might be the D (5 bases). The CDR3 has 16 residues. Germline CDR1 is MDHEN and CDR2 is SYDVKM. The V and J ends lost 5 bases and 0 bases respectively, with 16 bases between them. The CDR3 is CASSPSPGAMNTEAFF. The DNA of the CDR3 is TGTGCCAGCAGTCCTAGCCCTGGGGCGATGAACACTGAAGCTTTCTTT.

This clonotype was observed a few times. The V gene is TRBV5-1, the J gene TRBJ2-3; 14 nucleotides agree with TRBD2. Germline V gene lookup returns CDR1 SGHRS and CDR2 YFSETQ. Unmatched junction bases numbered 7, after V lost 0 bases and J lost 4 bases. The CDR3 covers 18 residues. CDR3 DNA sequence: TGCGCCAGCAGCTTGGCCGGTGTGGGACTAGCGGGAGCAGATACGCAGTATTTT. It translates to CASSLAGVGLAGADTQYF.

The V and J genes are TRBV6-9 and TRBJ2-3, with 12 bases aligning to TRBD1. The CDR3 runs 20 residues. Germline V lookup: CDR1 MNHGY, CDR2 SVAAGI. The V segment lost 7 bases and the J segment 6 bases; nucleotides outside the gene matches: 23. Here the CDR3 reads CASTNGTGGSKRVWTDTQYF. Here the CDR3 DNA reads TGTGCCAGCACCAACGGGACAGGGGGCTCCAAGCGGGTCTGGACCGATACGCAGTATTTT.